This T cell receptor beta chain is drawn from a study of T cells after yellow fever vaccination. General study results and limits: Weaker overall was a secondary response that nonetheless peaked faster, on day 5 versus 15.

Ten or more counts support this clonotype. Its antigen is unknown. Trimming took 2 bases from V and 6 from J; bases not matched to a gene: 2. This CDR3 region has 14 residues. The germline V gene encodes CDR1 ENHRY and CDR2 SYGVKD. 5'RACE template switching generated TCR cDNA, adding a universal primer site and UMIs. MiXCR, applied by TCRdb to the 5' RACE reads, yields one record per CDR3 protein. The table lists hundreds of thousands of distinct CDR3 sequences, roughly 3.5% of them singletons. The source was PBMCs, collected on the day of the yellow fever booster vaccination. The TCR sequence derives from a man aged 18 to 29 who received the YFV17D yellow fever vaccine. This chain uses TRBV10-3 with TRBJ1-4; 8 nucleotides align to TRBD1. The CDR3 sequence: CAISEQGADEKLFF. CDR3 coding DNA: TGTGCCATCAGTGAGCAGGGGGCGGATGAAAAACTGTTTTTT.